A selection of T cell receptor beta chains follows, all from one sample in a study of monozygotic twins with inflammatory bowel disease. TCRdb re-called the 5' RACE reads and gives one entry per CDR3 protein, without DNA. Seen in this sample are 200,000 to 250,000 distinct CDR3 sequences; the ten most common clones hold 7.5% to 8%. Sequencing used blood. These receptors all come from a human donor with ulcerative colitis or Crohn's disease, or a healthy co-twin of an affected twin (not recorded which). Each CDR3 is given with its conserved first and last residue.

TRBJ2-5 | TRBV7-9 | CASSWTRGVETQYF
TRBJ1-6 | TRBV12-3/TRBV12-4 | CASAGQGTGSPLHF
TRBJ1-5 | TRBV18 | CASSPTSGDQPQHF
TRBJ1-3 | TRBV7-8 | CASSLGVGAGNTIYF
TRBJ1-5 | TRBV20-1 | CSARTVYSNQPQHF
TRBJ1-2 | TRBV28 | CASSPLPGQGGYTF
TRBJ2-5 | TRBV20-1 | CSARRPPAETQYF
TRBJ1-3 | TRBV12-3/TRBV12-4 | CASRSAGNPLLSGNTIYF
TRBJ1-1 | TRBV7-9 | CASSFGTGRNTEAFF
TRBJ2-1 | TRBV7-2 | CASSRGRYNEQFF
TRBJ1-4 | TRBV6-1 | CASSQGGSNEKLFF
TRBJ1-6 | TRBV7-9 | CASSLNTGNSPLHF
TRBJ2-3 | TRBV20-1 | CSARVVAGDTQYF
TRBJ1-1 | TRBV12-3/TRBV12-4 | CASSLGQGGEAFF
TRBJ2-4 | TRBV5-4 | CASSSLTSGGAIGIQYF
TRBJ2-1 | TRBV7-2 | CASSLGGRTRFINEQFF
TRBJ2-7 | TRBV12-3/TRBV12-4 | CASSSAPDRPDYEQYF
TRBJ1-6 | TRBV6-6 | CASSRTSIDSPLHF
TRBJ2-3 | TRBV24-1 | CATSDFTGSTDTQYF
TRBJ2-3 | TRBV7-8 | CASSFGRASGDTQYF
TRBJ2-2 | TRBV15 | CATSESTGELFF
TRBJ2-1 | TRBV24-1 | CATSQADGSGSSYNEQFF
TRBJ2-3 | TRBV20-1 | CSARDPRTGSTDTQYF
TRBJ2-7 | TRBV19 | CASRLTGSYEQYF
TRBJ2-3 | TRBV24-1 | CATSEGRGRTDTQYF
TRBJ2-7 | TRBV5-1 | CASSPSGTEPEQYF
TRBJ2-1 | TRBV6-1 | CASTLISGTYNEQFF
TRBJ1-2 | TRBV20-1 | CSAEPRTGGRDGYTF
TRBJ1-5 | TRBV4-1 | CASSQFVGRGNQPQHF
TRBJ2-7 | TRBV7-2 | CASSKDGVVSYEQYF
TRBJ1-4 | TRBV7-9 | CASSLGDVNEKLFF
TRBJ2-5 | TRBV3-1 | CASSQEGGTPRAAQYF
TRBJ2-3 | TRBV7-2 | CASSLARGRGGSDTQYF
TRBJ2-5 | TRBV6-5 | CASSYVGSGEETQYF
TRBJ1-1 | TRBV18 | CASSPADSGRAFF
TRBJ2-7 | TRBV11-2 | CASTLALAGGPPYEQYF
TRBJ2-7 | TRBV5-4 | CASSLAGGSYEQYF
TRBJ2-2 | TRBV2 | CASQGHTRGLSGELFF
TRBJ2-1 | TRBV29-1 | CSAPRGGYNEQFF
TRBJ1-2 | TRBV6-1 | CARYNAFYGYTF
TRBJ2-1 | TRBV7-2 | CASSLVAGGRNEQFF
TRBJ2-1 | TRBV19 | CASSMGLAGDPTRSYNEQFF
TRBJ2-1 | TRBV20-1 | CSALHPVREKYNEQFF
TRBJ1-2 | TRBV7-9 | CASSLTGTDYYGYTF
TRBJ1-4 | TRBV15 | CATSRESLEGTATNEKLFF
TRBJ2-5 | TRBV5-1 | CASSLLAGNQETQYF
TRBJ2-5 | TRBV5-8 | CASSSVKTGRGETQYF
TRBJ1-1 | TRBV11-3 | CASSADSMNTEAFF
TRBJ2-7 | TRBV29-1 | CSVGTGDSYEQYF
TRBJ1-1 | TRBV19 | CASSPGLYLGMNTEAFF
TRBJ2-3 | TRBV6-5 | CASSYRGVSTDTQYF
TRBJ2-7 | TRBV7-2 | CASSIGPAGIEQYF
TRBJ1-1 | TRBV29-1 | CSVGQLMNTEAFF
TRBJ2-5 | TRBV7-2 | CASSLALIGRGTGETQYF